The 14 T cell receptor beta chains listed next were all sequenced from one sample in a study of cytomegalovirus exposure and HLA in healthy donors. Libraries were prepared by immunoSEQ multiplex PCR; TCRdb keeps only in-frame clonotypes and omits some of them. Of 250,000 or so clones listed, nearly 90% are singletons. Source material: PBMCs. These receptors were taken from a woman under 30 in good health and CMV-seronegative.

The table lists this clone with a count of one. This chain uses TRBV5-1 with TRBJ2-1, with a tentative D call TRBD1 (6 bases). The CDR3 is 16 amino acids. V gave up 2 bases and J gave up 4 bases, with 16 bases separating them. Germline V gives CDR1 SGHRS, CDR2 YFSETQ. This chain's CDR3 is CASSFAAGVGYNEQFF. The DNA of the CDR3 is TGCGCCAGCAGCTTCGCCGCAGGGGTAGGTTACAATGAGCAGTTCTTC.

This chain joins TRBV13 and TRBJ2-1, with a possible D match to TRBD2 (5 bases). The CDR3 totals 12 residues. V gave up 4 bases and J gave up 12 bases, with 13 bases separating them. CDR1 is PRHDT and CDR2 is FYEKMQ in the germline V gene (reference sequence). This chain's CDR3 is CASSSGLAGQFF. CDR3 bases: TGTGCCAGCAGCTCCGGACTTGCGGGGCAGTTCTTC.

The chain links TRBV4-1 to TRBJ2-3; 9 bases match TRBD2. Germline lookup yields CDR1 MGHRA and CDR2 YSYEKL. J lost 4 bases, V lost 3 bases, and 5 bases had no gene match. The CDR3 loop spans 15 amino acids. The CDR3 DNA follows: TGCGCCAGCAGCCATCTAGCGGGGCTCCCAGATACGCAGTATTTT. Translating it yields CASSHLAGLPDTQYF.

The chain carries TRBV29-1 and TRBJ1-5, with 8 nucleotides matching TRBD1. This CDR3 is built from 19 residues. V shed 6 bases and J 0 bases; nucleotides not matched to a gene: 19. Germline loops: CDR1 SQVTM, CDR2 ANQGSEA. The CDR3 DNA reads as TGCAGCGTGGCGGGGGACGGACAGGGAAGGGAGGGTAGCAATCAGCCCCAGCATTTT. As protein: CSVAGDGQGREGSNQPQHF.

This chain uses TRBV28 with TRBJ2-7, with D tentatively TRBD2 (5 bases). The CDR3 sequence is 12 residues long. The germline V gene has CDR1 MDHEN and CDR2 SYDVKM. Trimming left V 8 bases short and J 4 bases short, with 12 bases between. The CDR3 nucleotides are TGTGCCAGCCAGGACTTTGGGTACGAGCAGTACGTC. It codes for CASQDFGYEQYV.

The chain recombines TRBV12-5 with TRBJ1-1; 11 positions match TRBD1. J gave up 5 bases and V 0 bases, and 11 bases lay outside the gene matches. The V gene's germline CDR1 is LGHNT and CDR2 FRNRAP. There are 18 residues in the CDR3. Here the CDR3 DNA reads TGTGCTAGTGGTTTGGTACAGGGGACAGGGGGAACGGGTACTGAAGCTTTCTTT. Residues: CASGLVQGTGGTGTEAFF.

The V call is TRBV27, the J call TRBJ1-6; tentative D call: TRBD1 (5 bases). The V end was cut by 7 bases, the J end by 7 bases, with 20 bases between. CDR1 is MNHEY and CDR2 is SMNVEV in the germline V gene (reference sequence). The CDR3 has 16 residues. The CDR3 DNA follows: TGTGCCAGCAAAACCGGTACGGGGGGTCAGAATTCACCCCTCCACTTT. Its protein product is CASKTGTGGQNSPLHF.

The V gene is TRBV6-5, the J gene TRBJ2-1; tentatively, D is TRBD1 (5 bases). The CDR3 contains 14 residues. V dropped 4 bases and J dropped 10 bases, with 17 bases sitting between them. CDR1 MNHEY and CDR2 SVGAGI come from the germline V gene. The CDR3: CASSSVTYRSEQFF. Here the CDR3 DNA reads TGTGCCAGCAGTTCAGTAACCTACAGGAGCGAGCAGTTCTTC.

The rearrangement uses TRBV6-1 and TRBJ2-5, with D perhaps matching TRBD1 (6 bases). This CDR3 region has 13 residues. Germline V CDR1 and CDR2: MNHNS, SASEGT. V dropped 11 bases and J dropped 5 bases, with 18 bases sitting between them. The CDR3 protein is CAFAGASRETQYF. DNA of the CDR3: TGTGCCTTCGCAGGGGCTAGTCGGGAGACCCAGTACTTC.

V and J are TRBV10-3 and TRBJ1-4; possibly TRBD1 for D (5 bases). The CDR3 covers 15 residues. Trimming took 5 bases from V and 8 from J, leaving 18 bases between them. Germline V gene data show CDR1 as ENHRY and CDR2 as SYGVKD. CDR3 in amino acids: CAISPSGRVEEKLFF. CDR3 in DNA: TGTGCCATCAGTCCCTCGGGCAGGGTCGAGGAAAAACTGTTTTTT.

The rearrangement links TRBV6-1 to TRBJ1-2; 11 nucleotides agree with TRBD1. The germline V gene has CDR1 MNHNS and CDR2 SASEGT. The CDR3 is 15 residues long. The V gene end was trimmed by 10 bases and the J gene end by 2 bases; junction bases not matched to a gene: 9. CDR3 loop: CATGQGAVWNYGYTF. DNA of the CDR3: TGTGCCACTGGACAGGGGGCGGTTTGGAACTATGGCTACACCTTC.

This clone was seen once. The chain uses TRBV10-3 and TRBJ1-6; 10 bases line up with TRBD1. Germline trimming cut 5 bases from V and 6 bases from J; bases unmatched to any gene: 7. CDR3 length equals 16 residues. Germline CDR1 ENHRY, CDR2 SYGVKD. CDR3 sequence reads: CAISWDRGVPNSPLHF. CDR3 bases: TGTGCCATCAGTTGGGACAGGGGTGTCCCTAATTCACCCCTCCACTTT.

The rearrangement joins TRBV6-6 to TRBJ2-3; D is perhaps TRBD1 (6 bases). CDR1 is MNHNY, CDR2 SVGAGI, per germline (reference sequence). Between the trimmed V and J ends, which lost 6 bases and 2 bases, there was a span of 15 bases. This CDR3 is 15 amino acids long. For the CDR3, the DNA is TGTGCCAGCAGAGACGGACAGAGCCACACAGATACGCAGTATTTT. This translates into CASRDGQSHTDTQYF.

The V gene is TRBV9, the J gene TRBJ1-1, with D perhaps matching TRBD1 (5 bases). The CDR3 is 17 amino acids. Germline CDR1 and CDR2: SGDLS and YYNGEE. V dropped 0 bases and J dropped 4 bases, with 19 bases sitting between them. The CDR3 bases are TGTGCCAGCAGCGTAGCTACGGGGGTCCTCATGGGCACTGAAGCTTTCTTT. This translates into CASSVATGVLMGTEAFF.